The rows below give T cell receptor beta chains drawn from one sample of a study of cytomegalovirus exposure and HLA in healthy donors. Profiling relied on immunoSEQ multiplex PCR, and the TCRdb table lists in-frame clones only, not all of them. This table holds under 250,000 clones, less than 85% found once. Sequenced material: PBMCs. These TCRs come from a woman in her late teens or twenties in good health and CMV-seronegative. The CDR3 runs from the conserved cysteine through the conserved F or W. Each record gives: J gene, CDR3 length, V gene, CDR3 protein.

J gene: TRBJ1-1
CDR3 length: 14
V gene: TRBV9
CDR3 protein: CASSVVGQGTEAFF

J gene: TRBJ2-1
CDR3 length: 15
V gene: TRBV5-1
CDR3 protein: CASSSVRAGWDEQFF

J gene: TRBJ2-7
CDR3 length: 14
V gene: TRBV6-6
CDR3 protein: CASSYSSQSYEQYF

J gene: TRBJ2-7
CDR3 length: 15
V gene: TRBV5-4
CDR3 protein: CASSPTSRSSYEQYF

J gene: TRBJ2-1
CDR3 length: 16
V gene: TRBV5-6
CDR3 protein: CASSLRGTGRHNEQFF

J gene: TRBJ1-2
CDR3 length: 14
V gene: TRBV5-1
CDR3 protein: CASSLARGNYGYTF

J gene: TRBJ2-7
CDR3 length: 16
V gene: TRBV7-2
CDR3 protein: CASSLDPAASSYEQYF

J gene: TRBJ1-2
CDR3 length: 16
V gene: TRBV13
CDR3 protein: CASSLGSPGGNRGYTF

J gene: TRBJ2-1
CDR3 length: 15
V gene: TRBV9
CDR3 protein: CASSVEGQGPDEQFF

J gene: TRBJ2-1
CDR3 length: 15
V gene: TRBV7-3
CDR3 protein: CASSLMSGSSHEQFF

J gene: TRBJ2-4
CDR3 length: 14
V gene: TRBV27
CDR3 protein: CASLRGRTKNIQYF

J gene: TRBJ1-5
CDR3 length: 13
V gene: TRBV19
CDR3 protein: CASSIVPGEPQHF

J gene: TRBJ2-4
CDR3 length: 15
V gene: TRBV6-1
CDR3 protein: CASSDLGTAGGTQYF

J gene: TRBJ2-7
CDR3 length: 13
V gene: TRBV7-2
CDR3 protein: CASSSQLAGEQYF

J gene: TRBJ1-5
CDR3 length: 15
V gene: TRBV27
CDR3 protein: CASSSAGQTYQPQHF

J gene: TRBJ2-1
CDR3 length: 17
V gene: TRBV28
CDR3 protein: CASSQSTGPSSYNEQFF

J gene: TRBJ2-1
CDR3 length: 13
V gene: TRBV6-4
CDR3 protein: CASSGTEYNEQFF

J gene: TRBJ2-3
CDR3 length: 16
V gene: TRBV1
CDR3 protein: CTSSRVAVSSADTQYF

J gene: TRBJ2-3
CDR3 length: 12
V gene: TRBV2
CDR3 protein: CASSEHADTQYF

J gene: TRBJ2-1
CDR3 length: 15
V gene: TRBV6-5
CDR3 protein: CASRQGGSLYNEQFF

J gene: TRBJ2-1
CDR3 length: 11
V gene: TRBV30
CDR3 protein: CAWSVGDRGFF

J gene: TRBJ2-2
CDR3 length: 16
V gene: TRBV18
CDR3 protein: CASSSPGPLNTGELFF

J gene: TRBJ1-1
CDR3 length: 14
V gene: TRBV30
CDR3 protein: CAWSSGGKNTEAFF

J gene: TRBJ1-4
CDR3 length: 17
V gene: TRBV30
CDR3 protein: CAWSVEAGRSTNEKLFF

J gene: TRBJ1-2
CDR3 length: 12
V gene: TRBV6-5
CDR3 protein: CASSYGPGGYTF

J gene: TRBJ1-5
CDR3 length: 14
V gene: TRBV18
CDR3 protein: CASSRQDSNQPQHF

J gene: TRBJ2-7
CDR3 length: 13
V gene: TRBV15
CDR3 protein: CATSRGDSYEQYF

J gene: TRBJ2-1
CDR3 length: 17
V gene: TRBV14
CDR3 protein: CASSQEIWTGNHNEQFF

J gene: TRBJ1-2
CDR3 length: 14
V gene: TRBV27
CDR3 protein: CASSSGLLRDGYTF

J gene: TRBJ2-7
CDR3 length: 14
V gene: TRBV7-8
CDR3 protein: CASSFVRGSYEQYF

J gene: TRBJ1-2
CDR3 length: 14
V gene: TRBV5-6
CDR3 protein: CASSTGTLNYGYTF

J gene: TRBJ2-1
CDR3 length: 16
V gene: TRBV7-3
CDR3 protein: CASSLLSGSSYNEQFF

J gene: TRBJ1-5
CDR3 length: 13
V gene: TRBV15
CDR3 protein: CATNDRSNQPQHF

J gene: TRBJ2-1
CDR3 length: 15
V gene: TRBV29-1
CDR3 protein: CSVARGTGSRNEQFF

J gene: TRBJ2-7
CDR3 length: 16
V gene: TRBV18
CDR3 protein: CASSPRAAADSYEQYF

J gene: TRBJ2-4
CDR3 length: 16
V gene: TRBV2
CDR3 protein: CASSATGTGGVNIQYF

J gene: TRBJ2-6
CDR3 length: 14
V gene: TRBV6-1
CDR3 protein: CASREDSGANVLTF

J gene: TRBJ1-1
CDR3 length: 14
V gene: TRBV5-1
CDR3 protein: CASSFRDTNTEAFF

J gene: TRBJ2-7
CDR3 length: 14
V gene: TRBV6-6
CDR3 protein: CASSYSGQGYEQYF

J gene: TRBJ1-1
CDR3 length: 15
V gene: TRBV30
CDR3 protein: CAWSVTGGANTEAFF

J gene: TRBJ1-2
CDR3 length: 11
V gene: TRBV30
CDR3 protein: CAWSVSGGYTF

J gene: TRBJ2-5
CDR3 length: 16
V gene: TRBV7-3
CDR3 protein: CASSSIAGTGQETQYF

J gene: TRBJ2-1
CDR3 length: 14
V gene: TRBV7-7
CDR3 protein: CASSPLGSYNEQFF

J gene: TRBJ2-1
CDR3 length: 18
V gene: TRBV27
CDR3 protein: CASSFISSGGASYNEQFF

J gene: TRBJ1-1
CDR3 length: 15
V gene: TRBV27
CDR3 protein: CASSPDGTGNTEAFF